The 14 T cell receptor beta chains below were found in one sample sequenced in a study of T cells after yellow fever vaccination (dated by TCRdb to about 2019). Taken with the paper, the label for treatment or condition translates to: live attenuated yellow fever vaccine strain. The library was prepared using 5' RACE. This sample was sequenced with an Illumina NovaSeq 6000. TCRdb itself trimmed the public reads at Q25 with fastp, ran MiXCR and retained productive beta chains. Merged by CDR3 protein, the rows form single entries marked with the most common genes and DNA. The table for this sample lists approximately 120,000 distinct CDR3 sequences; roughly 9% of them were counted only once. The ten top clones hold under 40% of the sample. Specimen: CD8+ T cells sorted from PBMCs, collected on the day of the yellow fever booster vaccination. Source of these receptors: a man younger than 35 who received the YFV17D yellow fever vaccine.

This clonotype was detected many times. The chain recombines TRBV20-1 with TRBJ2-3, with a tentative D call TRBD2 (6 bases). Trimming cost V 6 bases and J 1 base, with 17 bases left between them. The CDR3 loop spans 15 amino acids. CDR1 and CDR2 from the germline V gene are DFQATT and SNEGSKA (reference sequence). This chain's CDR3 is CSAEGDSGRTDTQYF. CDR3 nucleotide sequence: TGCAGTGCAGAGGGAGATAGCGGACGCACAGATACGCAGTATTTT.

The chain couples TRBV7-6 to TRBJ2-1; 13 bases line up with TRBD2. Germline-derived CDR1 and CDR2 are SGHVS and FNYEAQ. The CDR3 loop spans 16 amino acids. J lost 5 bases, V lost 5 bases, and 6 bases had no gene match. CDR3 DNA: TGTGCCAGCAGCCCCGAGGGACTAGCGGGGAACAATGAGCAGTTCTTC. This gives the protein CASSPEGLAGNNEQFF.

This chain uses TRBV9 with TRBJ2-3; 9 bases match TRBD2. CDR3 size: 18 residues. Germline values: CDR1 SGDLS, CDR2 YYNGEE. With 0 bases clipped from V and 2 bases from J, the junction kept 10 bases outside the gene matches. The CDR3 loop is CASSVEASGTAITDTQYF. The CDR3 coding sequence is TGTGCCAGCAGCGTAGAAGCTAGCGGGACCGCTATCACAGATACGCAGTATTTT.

The rearrangement uses TRBV11-2 and TRBJ1-4, with a tentative D call TRBD1 (6 bases). The CDR3 contains 15 residues. Germline CDR1 SGHAT, CDR2 FQNNGV. The V end lost 5 bases, the J end lost 5 bases, and 15 bases lay between the germline ends. CDR3 amino acids: CASSITGRLNEKLFF. The DNA for the CDR3 is TGTGCCAGCAGCATCACAGGGCGCTTGAATGAAAAACTGTTTTTT. The entire variable domain, with the rest obtained from reference TRBV11-2 and TRBJ1-4, is as follows: EAGVAQSPRYKIIEKRQSVAFWCNPISGHATLYWYQQILGQGPKLLIQFQNNGVVDDSQLPKDRFSAERLKGVDSTLKIQPAKLEDSAVYLCASSITGRLNEKLFFGSGTQLSVL.

This clonotype has only a few counts. The genes are TRBV4-2 and TRBJ2-1; 7 bases map to TRBD2. CDR1 is LGHNA and CDR2 is YNFKEQ in the germline V gene. The ends lost 5 bases at V and 5 bases at J; junction bases unmatched: 6. The CDR3 covers 14 residues. The CDR3 coding sequence is TGTGCCAGCAGCGGGCGGGGGAAAGACAATGAGCAGTTCTTC. Protein product: CASSGRGKDNEQFF.

This clonotype was counted only a few times. CDR3 residues: CASRGGENTEAFF. CDR3 coding DNA: TGTGCAAGTCGCGGAGGGGAGAACACTGAAGCTTTCTTT. The rearrangement uses TRBV12-2 and TRBJ1-1. TRBV12-2 is labeled a pseudogene. This CDR3 has 13 amino acids.

V usage is TRBV7-6 and J usage is TRBJ1-1; D uncertain. The CDR3 extends over 13 amino acids. V was shortened by 2 bases and J by 8 bases, with 12 bases between the two germline ends. Per germline, CDR1 SGHVS and CDR2 FNYEAQ. The CDR3 DNA sequence: TGTGCCAGCAGCTTAAGAGGTCCAGACGAAGCTTTCTTT. The encoded protein is CASSLRGPDEAFF.

This clonotype occurred many times. CDR3 nucleotides: TGTGCCAGCAGCTCCTTGGGGGACCACGAGCAGTACGTC. It encodes CASSSLGDHEQYV. V usage is TRBV13 and J usage is TRBJ2-7; D possibly matches TRBD1 or TRBD2 (5 bases each). V lost 4 bases and J 5 bases, leaving 12 bases between the germline ends. This CDR3 is built from 13 residues. Germline V gene data show CDR1 as PRHDT and CDR2 as FYEKMQ (reference sequence).

This chain joins TRBV6-6 and TRBJ2-5; the match to TRBD2 covers 9 bases. Unmatched junction bases numbered 15, after V lost 6 bases and J lost 1 base. From germline, CDR1 is MNHNY and CDR2 SVGAGI (reference sequence). The CDR3 has 18 residues. In DNA, the CDR3 is TGTGCCAGCAGCTACCTACTAATACCAGCGGGGGGCCAAGAGACCCAGTACTTC. It yields the protein CASSYLLIPAGGQETQYF.

In its sample, this clonotype was seen a few times. The chain joins TRBV27 to TRBJ2-1; 10 nucleotides agree with TRBD2. Germline assignment: CDR1 MNHEY and CDR2 SMNVEV (reference sequence). Unmatched junction bases numbered 7, after V lost 8 bases and J lost 0 bases. This CDR3 contains 16 residues. CDR3 DNA sequence: TGTGCCAGCTGGAGCGGGGGGGATATCTCCTACAATGAGCAGTTCTTC. Translating gives CASWSGGDISYNEQFF.

CDR3 protein: CAISESRTGTYEQYF. Written as DNA, the CDR3 is TGTGCCATCAGTGAGTCGCGGACAGGGACCTACGAGCAGTACTTC. The rearrangement links TRBV10-3 to TRBJ2-7, with TRBD1 identical over 8 bases. The CDR3 runs to 15 residues. Unmatched junction bases numbered 3, after V lost 0 bases and J lost 2 bases. The V gene's germline CDR1 is ENHRY and CDR2 SYGVKD.

This clonotype was seen ten or more times. CDR3 nucleotide sequence: TGTGCCAGCAGCCAACCGACAGGGCGAGAGACCCAGTACTTC. It yields the protein CASSQPTGRETQYF. The V gene is TRBV11-2, the J gene TRBJ2-5, with 7 bases aligning to TRBD1. The CDR3 spans 14 residues. Trimming at V came to 5 bases and at J to 4 bases, leaving 7 bases not matched to a gene. The germline V gene encodes CDR1 SGHAT and CDR2 FQNNGV.

Only a few counts were recorded for this clonotype. V usage is TRBV6-1 and J usage is TRBJ1-2, with TRBD1 matching 7 bases. CDR1 and CDR2 (germline): MNHNS, SASEGT. With 6 bases clipped from V and 3 bases from J, the junction kept 13 bases outside the gene matches. The CDR3 is 16 amino acids. CDR3: CASRPKDSTGYYGYTF. CDR3 in DNA: TGTGCCAGCAGACCCAAGGATTCGACAGGGTACTATGGCTACACCTTC.

This rearrangement joins TRBV11-1 to TRBJ1-5; D perhaps matches TRBD1 (5 bases). CDR1 and CDR2 (germline): SGHAT, FQDESV (reference sequence). Trimming removed 7 bases at V and 6 bases at J, with 13 bases between. The CDR3 covers 13 residues. The CDR3 here is CASMGDGGQPQHF. In nucleotides, the CDR3 is TGTGCCAGCATGGGGGACGGGGGTCAGCCCCAGCATTTT.